A selection of T cell receptor beta chains follows, all from one sample in a study of Ad26.COV2.S vaccination and SARS-CoV-2 variants. Profiled with immunoSEQ multiplex PCR; TCRdb holds only in-frame clones, not every one. The data hold roughly 380,000 clones, with 92% observed a single time. Source: peripheral blood, taken after recovery from COVID-19. Receptors were obtained from a human donor who had recovered from COVID-19. CDR3s include the opening cysteine and the closing phenylalanine or tryptophan. Fields, in order: clone size, V gene, D gene, J gene, CDR3 protein, CDR3 DNA. A D gene is named only where the DNA matches it firmly. Only part of the rows carry a size: once, few, many, or a class if the clone is expanded.

abundance: once; v_gene: TRBV29-1; d_gene: NA; j_gene: TRBJ2-5; CDR3aa: CSVVRTRGTETQYF; CDR3nt: TGCAGCGTTGTTAGGACCCGCGGAACTGAGACCCAGTACTTC
abundance: NA; v_gene: TRBV10-3; d_gene: NA; j_gene: TRBJ2-5; CDR3aa: CAISETDLATPETQYF; CDR3nt: TGTGCCATCAGCGAGACCGATCTAGCAACCCCAGAGACCCAGTACTTC
abundance: once; v_gene: TRBV2; d_gene: TRBD2; j_gene: TRBJ2-3; CDR3aa: CASSQLLAGGTDTQYF; CDR3nt: TGTGCCAGCAGTCAACTCCTAGCGGGGGGCACAGATACGCAGTATTTT
abundance: NA; v_gene: TRBV29-1; d_gene: NA; j_gene: TRBJ2-1; CDR3aa: CSVRDNEQFF; CDR3nt: TGCAGCGTACGCGACAATGAGCAGTTCTTC
abundance: NA; v_gene: TRBV19; d_gene: TRBD1; j_gene: TRBJ1-2; CDR3aa: CASTQSKGGGLIYGYTF; CDR3nt: TGTGCCAGTACCCAAAGTAAAGGAGGGGGCTTGATCTATGGCTACACCTTC
abundance: NA; v_gene: TRBV9; d_gene: TRBD2; j_gene: TRBJ2-5; CDR3aa: CASSVSSGGETQYF; CDR3nt: TGTGCCAGCAGCGTATCAAGCGGGGGTGAGACCCAGTACTTC
abundance: NA; v_gene: TRBV9; d_gene: TRBD1; j_gene: TRBJ1-6; CDR3aa: CASSVKQGVDSPLHF; CDR3nt: TGTGCCAGCAGCGTTAAACAGGGGGTTGATTCACCCCTCCACTTT
abundance: NA; v_gene: TRBV15; d_gene: NA; j_gene: TRBJ2-1; CDR3aa: CATSRGTAPGNEQFF; CDR3nt: TGTGCCACCAGCAGAGGGACAGCTCCTGGCAATGAGCAGTTCTTC
abundance: NA; v_gene: TRBV9; d_gene: NA; j_gene: TRBJ1-6; CDR3aa: CASSTQPQGGNSPLHF; CDR3nt: TGTGCCAGCAGCACTCAACCACAGGGTGGGAATTCACCCCTCCACTTT
abundance: NA; v_gene: TRBV6-1; d_gene: TRBD1; j_gene: TRBJ2-7; CDR3aa: CASSDSTGGSYEQYF; CDR3nt: TGTGCCAGCAGTGATTCGACAGGGGGGTCCTACGAGCAGTACTTC
abundance: NA; v_gene: TRBV10-3; d_gene: NA; j_gene: TRBJ2-7; CDR3aa: CAIKGESYEQYF; CDR3nt: TGTGCCATCAAGGGGGAGTCCTACGAGCAGTACTTC
abundance: NA; v_gene: TRBV10-2; d_gene: NA; j_gene: TRBJ1-5; CDR3aa: CASSQRPGNQPQHF; CDR3nt: TGCGCCAGCAGCCAGAGACCCGGCAATCAGCCCCAGCATTTT
abundance: NA; v_gene: TRBV6-5; d_gene: NA; j_gene: TRBJ1-3; CDR3aa: CASSYTAHSGNTIYF; CDR3nt: TGTGCCAGCAGTTACACGGCCCACTCTGGAAACACCATATATTTT
abundance: NA; v_gene: TRBV27; d_gene: NA; j_gene: TRBJ2-1; CDR3aa: CASSLNSYNEQFF; CDR3nt: TGTGCCAGCAGTTTAAACAGTTACAATGAGCAGTTCTTC
abundance: NA; v_gene: TRBV5-4; d_gene: TRBD1; j_gene: TRBJ2-3; CDR3aa: CASSLTGTAQDTQYF; CDR3nt: TGTGCCAGCAGCTTGACCGGGACAGCGCAAGATACGCAGTATTTT
abundance: NA; v_gene: TRBV6-6; d_gene: NA; j_gene: TRBJ2-5; CDR3aa: CASSYSIETQYF; CDR3nt: TGTGCCAGCAGTTACTCGATTGAGACCCAGTACTTC
abundance: NA; v_gene: TRBV13; d_gene: TRBD2; j_gene: TRBJ2-1; CDR3aa: CASSTRLAGGYNEQFF; CDR3nt: TGTGCCAGCAGCACCCGACTAGCGGGGGGATACAATGAGCAGTTCTTC
abundance: few; v_gene: TRBV12-5; d_gene: TRBD1; j_gene: TRBJ1-6; CDR3aa: CASGGQGLNNSPLHF; CDR3nt: TGTGCTAGTGGGGGACAGGGTCTTAATAATTCACCCCTCCACTTT
abundance: NA; v_gene: TRBV5-1; d_gene: TRBD1; j_gene: TRBJ2-4; CDR3aa: CASSLNVQGVKNIQYF; CDR3nt: TGCGCCAGCAGCTTAAACGTACAGGGGGTCAAAAACATTCAGTACTTC
abundance: NA; v_gene: TRBV5-1; d_gene: NA; j_gene: TRBJ2-2; CDR3aa: CASSLQGLGTGELFF; CDR3nt: TGCGCCAGCAGCTTGCAAGGGTTAGGCACCGGGGAGCTGTTTTTT
abundance: NA; v_gene: TRBV25-1; d_gene: NA; j_gene: TRBJ1-6; CDR3aa: CASSESRTVASPLHF; CDR3nt: TGTGCCAGCAGTGAATCGCGGACAGTTGCCTCACCCCTCCACTTT
abundance: NA; v_gene: TRBV19; d_gene: TRBD1; j_gene: TRBJ1-2; CDR3aa: CASSRGTENYGYTF; CDR3nt: TGTGCCAGTAGTAGGGGGACAGAAAACTATGGCTACACCTTC
abundance: once; v_gene: TRBV5-5; d_gene: NA; j_gene: TRBJ1-6; CDR3aa: CASSLDGGRSPLHF; CDR3nt: TGTGCCAGCAGCCTCGACGGGGGAAGGTCACCCCTCCACTTT
abundance: NA; v_gene: TRBV29-1; d_gene: NA; j_gene: TRBJ2-1; CDR3aa: CSVENPQRSSYNEQFF; CDR3nt: TGCAGCGTTGAAAACCCTCAGCGGAGCTCCTACAATGAGCAGTTCTTC
abundance: NA; v_gene: TRBV7-2; d_gene: TRBD2; j_gene: TRBJ2-1; CDR3aa: CASSLDGLAGAGNEQFF; CDR3nt: TGTGCCAGCAGCTTAGACGGACTAGCGGGGGCGGGGAATGAGCAGTTCTTC
abundance: NA; v_gene: TRBV19; d_gene: NA; j_gene: TRBJ1-5; CDR3aa: CASSKGYSNQPQHF; CDR3nt: TGTGCCAGTAGTAAAGGGTATAGCAATCAGCCCCAGCATTTT
abundance: NA; v_gene: TRBV18; d_gene: TRBD1; j_gene: TRBJ2-7; CDR3aa: CASSPLKQGSEQYF; CDR3nt: TGTGCCAGCTCACCACTCAAACAGGGGTCCGAGCAGTACTTC
abundance: once; v_gene: TRBV4-3; d_gene: NA; j_gene: TRBJ2-7; CDR3aa: CASSQDVAAPYEQYF; CDR3nt: TGCGCCAGCAGCCAAGATGTGGCGGCTCCCTACGAGCAGTACTTC
abundance: NA; v_gene: TRBV7-9; d_gene: NA; j_gene: TRBJ1-4; CDR3aa: CASSLASQSFTANEKLFF; CDR3nt: TGTGCCAGCAGCTTAGCGTCACAGAGCTTCACAGCTAATGAAAAACTGTTTTTT
abundance: once; v_gene: TRBV14; d_gene: TRBD1; j_gene: TRBJ2-2; CDR3aa: CASSPGRQGARTGELFF; CDR3nt: TGTGCCAGCAGCCCTGGTCGGCAGGGGGCAAGGACCGGGGAGCTGTTTTTT
abundance: NA; v_gene: TRBV4-3; d_gene: TRBD1; j_gene: TRBJ1-2; CDR3aa: CASSQEGTGGNGYTF; CDR3nt: TGCGCCAGCAGCCAAGAAGGGACAGGGGGGAATGGCTACACCTTC
abundance: NA; v_gene: TRBV18; d_gene: NA; j_gene: TRBJ1-4; CDR3aa: CASSPRGDGEKLFF; CDR3nt: TGTGCCAGCTCACCACGGGGGGATGGTGAAAAACTGTTTTTT
abundance: NA; v_gene: TRBV7-9; d_gene: NA; j_gene: TRBJ2-2; CDR3aa: CASSLRGGPTGELFF; CDR3nt: TGTGCCAGCAGCCTTAGGGGGGGGCCCACCGGGGAGCTGTTTTTT
abundance: NA; v_gene: TRBV5-1; d_gene: NA; j_gene: TRBJ2-1; CDR3aa: CASSFGQDEQFF; CDR3nt: TGCGCCAGCAGCTTTGGACAAGATGAGCAGTTCTTC
abundance: NA; v_gene: TRBV18; d_gene: TRBD2; j_gene: TRBJ2-2; CDR3aa: CASSTSGGRPNTGELFF; CDR3nt: TGTGCCAGCTCAACTAGCGGGGGGCGGCCGAACACCGGGGAGCTGTTTTTT
abundance: NA; v_gene: TRBV19; d_gene: NA; j_gene: TRBJ1-1; CDR3aa: CASGFNENTEAFF; CDR3nt: TGTGCCAGTGGTTTCAATGAGAACACTGAAGCTTTCTTT